This T cell receptor beta chain was found in a study of T cell responses to AZD1222 COVID-19 vaccine. Regarding the study as a whole: Within unmutated variant regions lay the reported targets of nearly half of spike-specific TCRs. Clonal diversity was possibly underestimated, and white British individuals and females predominated among donors.

Only in-frame clones appear in the TCRdb table, and some are missing; sequencing was by immunoSEQ multiplex PCR. The repertoire has around 100,000 clones, around 91% of them found once; the top ten carry 4% to 5.5%. This clone was found a few times. Its antigen is currently unknown. This CDR3 has 15 residues. V shed 6 bases and J shed 6 bases, with 21 bases lying between them. Germline values: CDR1 MNHEY, CDR2 SVGAGI. The V gene is TRBV6-5, the J gene TRBJ2-7; D is perhaps TRBD2 (5 bases). Sequencing used peripheral blood, obtained on day 0 of AZD1222 vaccination. The TCR sequence derives from an adult in good health. DNA of the CDR3: TGTGCCAGCAGCCGACGGATCGGGGTCAGCCTCGAGCAGTACTTC. Translated: CASSRRIGVSLEQYF.